Given below is one T cell receptor beta chain in context. Its antigen remains unknown. Produced via immunoSEQ multiplex PCR; TCRdb's table is partial and in-frame only. The sample has tens of thousands of clones, around 89% seen once; the top ten hold about 5.7%. The sample comes from a study of T cell responses to AZD1222 COVID-19 vaccine. In the study overall: Second-dose intervals near 4 or 12 weeks were combined. Study-level results: Researchers took repertoire samples only after the peak T cell response had come.

With 7 bases removed from V and 8 bases from J, the gap between germline ends came to 17 bases. CDR3 length: 13 amino acids. The chain joins TRBV12-3 or TRBV12-4 to TRBJ1-1; D may be TRBD1 (5 bases). Sequencing used peripheral blood, obtained on day 0 of AZD1222 vaccination. The source of this sequence is an adult in good health. This chain's CDR3 is CASKTDRGVEAFF. The CDR3 region has the DNA TGTGCCAGCAAAACTGATCGGGGGGTCGAAGCTTTCTTT.